This T cell receptor (beta chain) was identified in a study of cytomegalovirus exposure and HLA in healthy donors. Findings of the study overall: With later analysis, a missense DCLRE1C variant became linked to TCR beta V- and J-gene trimming. Testing in vitro showed a few CMV-associated chains specific for CMV antigens. Among TCR beta chains, those listed as cytomegalovirus-associated numbered some 170. Reports credit the classifier with highly specific, highly sensitive diagnosis of cytomegalovirus status.

For this clone: Its antigen is unknown.

This CDR3 region has 16 residues. CDR1 is MDHEN and CDR2 is SYDVKM in the germline V gene. The J segment lost 0 bases and the V segment lost 5 bases, leaving 6 bases of the junction unmatched. The PCR ran on 60 Vbeta and 13 Jbeta primers. Data came from immunoSEQ multiplex PCR; TCRdb stores just in-frame clones and leaves some out. The sample lists around 70,000 clones, 78% occurring once. J is TRBJ2-7 and V is TRBV28; 11 bases line up with TRBD1. Sequencing input: PBMCs. The receptor's source is a middle-aged woman in good health and CMV-seropositive. Written as DNA, the CDR3 is TGTGCCAGCAGTATTCCGGGACAGGGGGTCTCCTACGAGCAGTACTTC. Its translation is CASSIPGQGVSYEQYF.